This passage covers 13 T cell receptor beta chains from one sample sequenced in a study of OX40 agonist ivuxolimab in advanced cancers. Clones were sequenced by immunoSEQ multiplex PCR, and TCRdb holds only the in-frame ones, with some missing. The repertoire includes just over 95,000 clones, 90% of them detected once, and just over 0.15% sits in the top ten. Sequenced material: CD4+ or CD8+ T cells sorted from blood, taken in a trial of the OX40 agonist ivuxolimab. The receptor source for this set is an adult with an advanced solid tumor such as melanoma, head and neck, liver or kidney cancer.

This sequence joins TRBV2 and TRBJ1-5, with D hard to call. Germline V gene data show CDR1 as SNHLY and CDR2 as FYNNEI. The CDR3 spans 15 residues. The ends were cut back, 4 bases at V and 4 bases at J, with 14 bases in the middle. Here the CDR3 DNA reads TGTGCCAGCAGTGTAGAGGGTGTTGGAAATCAGCCCCAGCATTTT. It translates to CASSVEGVGNQPQHF.

V and J are TRBV19 and TRBJ2-4; 8 bases are a match to TRBD1. The length of the CDR3 is 14 residues. V was clipped by 10 bases and J by 8 bases; unmatched bases: 13. Germline assignment: CDR1 LNHDA and CDR2 SQIVND (reference sequence). CDR3 DNA sequence: TGTGCCACCTCCAGGACAGGGTGGAGAGACATTCAGTACTTC. It translates to CATSRTGWRDIQYF.

The rearrangement links TRBV11-2 to TRBJ2-7, with D possibly being TRBD1 or TRBD2 (5 bases each). The germline V gene has CDR1 SGHAT and CDR2 FQNNGV. The V and J ends lost 0 bases and 7 bases respectively, with 10 bases between them. The CDR3 extends over 13 amino acids. The CDR3 loop is CASSLDSGAEQYF. DNA of the CDR3: TGTGCCAGCAGCTTAGATTCCGGGGCGGAGCAGTACTTC.

Worth noting for this clone: At the DNA level, this CDR3 is encoded by other sequences in the same sample as well. V and J are TRBV5-1 and TRBJ2-2; perhaps TRBD2 as D (5 bases). The CDR3 runs to 15 residues. The V end lost 2 bases, the J end lost 0 bases, and 8 bases lay between the germline ends. CDR1 and CDR2 (germline): SGHRS, YFSETQ. This CDR3 is CASSLLGANTGELFF. CDR3 DNA sequence: TGCGCCAGCAGCTTACTAGGCGCGAACACCGGGGAGCTGTTTTTT.

The chain carries TRBV27 and TRBJ1-4, with TRBD1 matching 10 bases. Trimming at V came to 5 bases and at J to 8 bases, leaving 8 bases not matched to a gene. The CDR3 spans 15 residues. Germline V CDR1 and CDR2: MNHEY, SMNVEV (reference sequence). In DNA, the CDR3 is TGTGCCAGCAGTGGTGTGGGACAGGGGAAGGAAAAACTGTTTTTT. Encoded protein: CASSGVGQGKEKLFF.

The chain is built from TRBV11-3 and TRBJ2-2; D not certain. This CDR3 has 13 residues. Germline assignment: CDR1 SGHNT and CDR2 YENEEA. The V gene lost 7 bases and the J gene lost 3 bases, with 9 bases spanning the gap. CDR3 sequence: CASKGGDTGELFF. The CDR3 region has the DNA TGTGCCAGCAAGGGCGGAGACACCGGGGAGCTGTTTTTT.

The chain combines TRBV2 with TRBJ2-3; TRBD2 matches 10 bases. After removal of 7 bases from V and 2 bases from J, the junction contained 6 bases not matched to a gene. This CDR3 has 15 amino acids. Germline loops: CDR1 SNHLY, CDR2 FYNNEI. The CDR3 coding sequence is TGTGCCAGCACCAAGCGGGGGGGCTTCACAGATACGCAGTATTTT. This codes for CASTKRGGFTDTQYF.

The chain combines TRBV5-1 with TRBJ2-2; 8 nucleotides match TRBD1. Unmatched junction bases numbered 7, after V lost 0 bases and J lost 6 bases. This CDR3 has 16 amino acids. Per germline, CDR1 SGHRS and CDR2 YFSETQ. Written as DNA, the CDR3 is TGCGCCAGCAGCTTGGAATCCCCAGGGGGCCCCGGGGAGCTGTTTTTT. The encoded protein is CASSLESPGGPGELFF.

This clone was seen only once. The CDR3 DNA reads as TGTGCCAGCCGCCCTAGCGGGAGAGGCAATGAGCAGTTCTTC. Amino acids: CASRPSGRGNEQFF. The chain combines TRBV6-5 with TRBJ2-1; 10 bases fit TRBD2. CDR3 length equals 14 residues. Germline lookup yields CDR1 MNHEY and CDR2 SVGAGI. J gave up 6 bases and V 8 bases, and 7 bases lay outside the gene matches.

The V call is TRBV21-1, the J call TRBJ1-3. TRBV21-1 is a pseudogene. The CDR3 has 17 residues. CDR3 coding DNA: TGTGCCAGGGGGGGAGGAAAGAAGGCTGGGTCTGGAAACACCATATATTTT. Amino acids: CARGGGKKAGSGNTIYF.

The chain is built from TRBV5-1 and TRBJ2-5; tentative D call: TRBD1 (5 bases). The CDR3 extends over 14 amino acids. V was clipped by 4 bases and J by 1 base, with 11 bases between them. Germline V CDR1 and CDR2: SGHRS, YFSETQ. Here the CDR3 reads CASSLRGTQETQYF. The CDR3 DNA reads as TGCGCCAGCAGCCTTAGGGGTACCCAAGAGACCCAGTACTTC.

The rearrangement joins TRBV5-1 to TRBJ1-6; 10 nucleotides agree with TRBD1. J gave up 7 bases and V 4 bases, and 8 bases lay outside the gene matches. The germline V gene has CDR1 SGHRS and CDR2 YFSETQ. This CDR3 spans 16 amino acids. The CDR3 sequence: CASSTDGQGGNSPLHF. DNA for the CDR3: TGCGCCAGCAGCACGGATGGACAGGGGGGCAATTCACCCCTCCACTTT.

The chain recombines TRBV5-8 with TRBJ2-3, with D uncertain. The CDR3 has 16 residues. Trimming cost V 2 bases and J 4 bases, with 17 bases left between them. CDR1 is SGHTS, CDR2 YDEGEE, per germline. The CDR3 DNA reads TGTGCCAGCAGCTTAACGCGGATGTCGGCCTCAGATACGCAGTATTTT. Translated, it gives CASSLTRMSASDTQYF.